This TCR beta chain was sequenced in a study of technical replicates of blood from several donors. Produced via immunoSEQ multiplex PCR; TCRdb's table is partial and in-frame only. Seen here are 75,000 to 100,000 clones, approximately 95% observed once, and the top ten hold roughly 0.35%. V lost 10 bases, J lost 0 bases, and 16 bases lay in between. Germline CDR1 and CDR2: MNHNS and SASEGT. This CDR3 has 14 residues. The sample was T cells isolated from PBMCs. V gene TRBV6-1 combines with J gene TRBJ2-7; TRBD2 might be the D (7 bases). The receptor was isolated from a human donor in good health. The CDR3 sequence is CAIGGQRSSYEQYF. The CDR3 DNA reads TGTGCCATCGGGGGGCAGCGCTCCTCCTACGAGCAGTACTTC.